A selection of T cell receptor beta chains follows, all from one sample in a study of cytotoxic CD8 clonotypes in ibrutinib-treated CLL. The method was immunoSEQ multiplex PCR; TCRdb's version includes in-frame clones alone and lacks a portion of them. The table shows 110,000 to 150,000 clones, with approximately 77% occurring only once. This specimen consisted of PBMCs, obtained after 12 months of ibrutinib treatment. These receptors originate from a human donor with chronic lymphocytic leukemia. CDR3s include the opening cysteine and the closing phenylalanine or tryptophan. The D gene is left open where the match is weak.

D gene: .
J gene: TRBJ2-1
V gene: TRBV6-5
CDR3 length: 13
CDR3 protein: CASTDRRWSEQFF

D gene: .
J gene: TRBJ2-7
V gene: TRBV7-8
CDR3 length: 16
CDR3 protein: CASSPPRHFSSYEQYF

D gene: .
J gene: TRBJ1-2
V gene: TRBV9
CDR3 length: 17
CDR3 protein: CASSPHREDSRNYGYTF

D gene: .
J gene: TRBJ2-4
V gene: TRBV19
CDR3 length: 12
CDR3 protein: CASSRDLNIQYF

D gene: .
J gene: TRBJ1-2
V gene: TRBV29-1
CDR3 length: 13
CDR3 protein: CSVVSDKLYGYTF

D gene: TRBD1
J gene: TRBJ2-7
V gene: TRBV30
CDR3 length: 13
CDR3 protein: CASEGTGVLEQYF

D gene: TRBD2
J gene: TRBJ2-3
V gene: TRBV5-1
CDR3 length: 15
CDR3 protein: CASSLTSGSTDTQYF

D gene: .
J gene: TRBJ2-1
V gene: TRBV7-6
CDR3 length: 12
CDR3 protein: CASSLNHNEQFF

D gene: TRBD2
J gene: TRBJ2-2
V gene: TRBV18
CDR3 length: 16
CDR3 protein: CASSPRTSGGTGELFF

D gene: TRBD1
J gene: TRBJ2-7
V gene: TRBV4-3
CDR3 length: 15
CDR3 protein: CASRHWTGEPYEQYF

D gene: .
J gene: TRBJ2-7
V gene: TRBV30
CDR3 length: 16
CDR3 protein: CAWSKGGAGGRNEQYF

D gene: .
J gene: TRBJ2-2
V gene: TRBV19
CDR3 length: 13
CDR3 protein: CASSTDYTGELFF

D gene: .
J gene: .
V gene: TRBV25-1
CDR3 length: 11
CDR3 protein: CASQSFVEQYF

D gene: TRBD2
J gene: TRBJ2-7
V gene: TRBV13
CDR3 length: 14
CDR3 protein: CASSLGTSDYEQYF

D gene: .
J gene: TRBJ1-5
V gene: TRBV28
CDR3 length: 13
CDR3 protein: CASSPHLNQPQHF

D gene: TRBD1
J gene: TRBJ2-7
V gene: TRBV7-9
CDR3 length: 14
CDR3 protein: CASSLGTGAVEQYF

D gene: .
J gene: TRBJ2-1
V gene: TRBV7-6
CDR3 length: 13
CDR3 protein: CASSLDPRVEQFF

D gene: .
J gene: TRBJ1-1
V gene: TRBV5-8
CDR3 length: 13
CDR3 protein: CASSLQGNTEAFF

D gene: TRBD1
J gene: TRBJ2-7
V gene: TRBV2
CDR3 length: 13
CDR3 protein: CASLEGATYEQYF

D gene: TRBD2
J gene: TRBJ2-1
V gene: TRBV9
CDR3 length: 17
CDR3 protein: CASSPGLAGLSYNEQFF

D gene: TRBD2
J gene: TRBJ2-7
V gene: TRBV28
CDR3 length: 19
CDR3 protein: CASSPPPKVAGAYSYEQYF

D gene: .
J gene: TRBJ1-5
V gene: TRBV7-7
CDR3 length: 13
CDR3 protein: CASSPAQNQPQHF

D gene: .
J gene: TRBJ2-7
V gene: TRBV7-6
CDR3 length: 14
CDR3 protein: CASSFGGSAGEQYF

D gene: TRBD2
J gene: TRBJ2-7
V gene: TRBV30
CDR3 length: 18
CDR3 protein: CAWQRLGLAGGATYEQYF

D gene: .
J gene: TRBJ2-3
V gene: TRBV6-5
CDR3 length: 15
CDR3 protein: CASSYASRSTDTQYF

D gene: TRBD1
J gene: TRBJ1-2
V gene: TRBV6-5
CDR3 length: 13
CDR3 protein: CASSRDSNYGYTF

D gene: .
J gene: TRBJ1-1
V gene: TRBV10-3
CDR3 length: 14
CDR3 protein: CAIKGDIQNTEAFF

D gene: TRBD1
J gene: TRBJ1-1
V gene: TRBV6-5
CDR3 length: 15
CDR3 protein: CASSPPGQGNTEAFF

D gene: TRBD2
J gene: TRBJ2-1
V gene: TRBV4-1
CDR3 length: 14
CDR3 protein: CASSPGGNGNEQFF

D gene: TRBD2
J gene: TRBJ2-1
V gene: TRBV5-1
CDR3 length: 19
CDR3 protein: CASSLGDTRVAGVHNEQFF

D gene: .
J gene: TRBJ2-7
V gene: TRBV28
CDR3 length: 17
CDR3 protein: CASSPQTPGVVVYRQYF

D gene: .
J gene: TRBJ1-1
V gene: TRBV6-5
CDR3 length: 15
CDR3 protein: CASSPGGQGSTEAFF

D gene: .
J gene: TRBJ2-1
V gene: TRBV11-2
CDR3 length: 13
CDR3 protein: CASSGRANNEQFF

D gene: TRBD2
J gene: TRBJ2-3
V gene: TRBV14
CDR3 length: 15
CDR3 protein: CASSLETGLRDTQYF

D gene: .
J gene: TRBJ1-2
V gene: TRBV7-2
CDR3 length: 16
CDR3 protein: CASSHSGRQANYGYTF

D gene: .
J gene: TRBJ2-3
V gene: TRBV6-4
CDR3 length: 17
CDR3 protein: CASSDSNLLVGADTQYF

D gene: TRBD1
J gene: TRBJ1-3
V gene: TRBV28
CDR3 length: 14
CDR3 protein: CASSPGTDGNTIYF

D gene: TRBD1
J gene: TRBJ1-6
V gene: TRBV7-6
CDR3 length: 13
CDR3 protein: CASSRTGNSPLHF

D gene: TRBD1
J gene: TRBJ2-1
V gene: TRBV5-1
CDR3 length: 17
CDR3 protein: CASSFLPGQGWYNEQFF

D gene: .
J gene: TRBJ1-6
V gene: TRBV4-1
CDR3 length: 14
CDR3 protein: CASTQRDWNSPLHF

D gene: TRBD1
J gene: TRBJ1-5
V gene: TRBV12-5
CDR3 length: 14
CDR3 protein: CASGSGQGQQPQHF

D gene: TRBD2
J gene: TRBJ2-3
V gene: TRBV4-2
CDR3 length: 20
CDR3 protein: CASSQWTSGGAVGWTDTQYF

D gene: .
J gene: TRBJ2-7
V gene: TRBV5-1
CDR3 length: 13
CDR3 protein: CASSLGRAYEQYF

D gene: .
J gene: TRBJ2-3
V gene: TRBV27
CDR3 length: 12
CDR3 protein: CASSSGSDTQYF

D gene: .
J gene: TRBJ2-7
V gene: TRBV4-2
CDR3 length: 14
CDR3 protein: CASSQERQTYEQYF

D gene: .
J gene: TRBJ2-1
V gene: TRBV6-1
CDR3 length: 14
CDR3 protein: CASSDSRGWVEQFF

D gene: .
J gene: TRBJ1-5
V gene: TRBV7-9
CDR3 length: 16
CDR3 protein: CASSLASTEGNQPQHF

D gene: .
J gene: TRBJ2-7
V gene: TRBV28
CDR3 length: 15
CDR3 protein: CASSAPGLPTYEQYF